These T cell receptor beta chains were read from a single sample in a study of vaccination and CD4 T cells after COVID-19. A single record per CDR3 protein comes from TCRdb applying MiXCR to the PCR reads. In the table there are 20,000 to 30,000 distinct CDR3 sequences, less than 80% of which are singletons. Their target antigens are unknown. The specimen sequenced was CD4+ T cells from blood, cultured in vitro. These receptors originate from a human donor who had recovered from COVID-19. Each CDR3 is given with its conserved first and last residue. Fields, in order: clone size, D gene, V gene, J gene, CDR3 DNA, CDR3 protein. D genes are given only for firm matches. Clone sizes are given selectively: once, few, many, or a class where the clone is expanded.

abundance: .; d_gene: TRBD1; v_gene: TRBV6-1; j_gene: TRBJ1-2; CDR3nt: TGTGCCAGCCGCGGTGGCGGGACAGGGCTGTATGGCTACACCTTC; CDR3aa: CASRGGGTGLYGYTF
abundance: few; d_gene: TRBD1; v_gene: TRBV24-1; j_gene: TRBJ1-2; CDR3nt: TGTGCCACCAGTGATACAGGGGGATCCTATGGCTACACCTTC; CDR3aa: CATSDTGGSYGYTF
abundance: .; d_gene: .; v_gene: TRBV5-4; j_gene: TRBJ2-1; CDR3nt: TGTGCCAGCAGCTTATCCCCCTCCTACAATGAGCAGTTCTTC; CDR3aa: CASSLSPSYNEQFF
abundance: .; d_gene: .; v_gene: TRBV20-1; j_gene: TRBJ2-7; CDR3nt: TGCAGTGCCCGAGGGGGGCCTGGGAGCTACGAGCAGTACTTC; CDR3aa: CSARGGPGSYEQYF
abundance: few; d_gene: TRBD1; v_gene: TRBV7-9; j_gene: TRBJ1-1; CDR3nt: TGTGCCAGCAGCTCGAGGGGACAGAACCCCACTGAAGCTTTCTTT; CDR3aa: CASSSRGQNPTEAFF
abundance: .; d_gene: TRBD2; v_gene: TRBV10-3; j_gene: TRBJ2-7; CDR3nt: TGTGCCATCAAACTAGCGCCGAGCTCCTACGAGCAGTACTTC; CDR3aa: CAIKLAPSSYEQYF
abundance: few; d_gene: .; v_gene: TRBV27; j_gene: TRBJ1-2; CDR3nt: TGTGCCAGCAGTTTGGCAGGGACCTATGGCTACACCTTC; CDR3aa: CASSLAGTYGYTF
abundance: .; d_gene: .; v_gene: TRBV7-9; j_gene: TRBJ2-1; CDR3nt: TGTGCCAGCAGCTTAGGTAGTGGTATGGCCAGGTTGGAGTTCTTC; CDR3aa: CASSLGSGMARLEFF
abundance: .; d_gene: .; v_gene: TRBV30; j_gene: TRBJ2-5; CDR3nt: TGTGCCTGGGCTCAGGTTGGGGAGACCCAGTACTTC; CDR3aa: CAWAQVGETQYF
abundance: .; d_gene: .; v_gene: TRBV20-1; j_gene: TRBJ2-7; CDR3nt: TGCAGTGCGATATGGGTTGGGGGGACCTACGAGCAGTACTTC; CDR3aa: CSAIWVGGTYEQYF
abundance: .; d_gene: TRBD2; v_gene: TRBV24-1; j_gene: TRBJ2-3; CDR3nt: TGTGCCACCAGTGGCCCACTAGCGGGATTCACAGATACGCAGTATTTT; CDR3aa: CATSGPLAGFTDTQYF
abundance: .; d_gene: .; v_gene: TRBV6-2/TRBV6-3; j_gene: TRBJ1-1; CDR3nt: TGTGCCAGCAGTTACCGGGGGGAAGCTTTCTTT; CDR3aa: CASSYRGEAFF
abundance: .; d_gene: .; v_gene: TRBV6-2/TRBV6-3; j_gene: TRBJ2-1; CDR3nt: TGTGCCACCCGCCCCTCCTACAATGAGCAGTTCTTC; CDR3aa: CATRPSYNEQFF
abundance: .; d_gene: .; v_gene: TRBV7-8; j_gene: TRBJ1-1; CDR3nt: TGTGCCAGCAGCCTGATGTCTAGTCCTGAAGCTTTCTTT; CDR3aa: CASSLMSSPEAFF
abundance: .; d_gene: TRBD1; v_gene: TRBV28; j_gene: TRBJ2-4; CDR3nt: TGTGCCACAGTGGACAGGGGAGAGGACATTCAGTACTTC; CDR3aa: CATVDRGEDIQYF
abundance: .; d_gene: .; v_gene: TRBV25-1; j_gene: TRBJ1-5; CDR3nt: TGTGCCAGCAGTGAATCAGGGACGGGCAATCAGCCCCAGCATTTT; CDR3aa: CASSESGTGNQPQHF
abundance: .; d_gene: TRBD2; v_gene: TRBV20-1; j_gene: TRBJ2-1; CDR3nt: TGCAGTGCTCACCGATCGGGACTAGCGGGGGACAATGAGCAGTTCTTC; CDR3aa: CSAHRSGLAGDNEQFF
abundance: .; d_gene: TRBD1; v_gene: TRBV4-3; j_gene: TRBJ1-2; CDR3nt: TGCGCCAGCGGACCCGGGACAGGGAGTTTCTATGGCTACACCTTC; CDR3aa: CASGPGTGSFYGYTF
abundance: .; d_gene: TRBD1; v_gene: TRBV27; j_gene: TRBJ2-3; CDR3nt: TGTGCCTCCTGGGACAGGGGACACCACACAGATACGCAGTATTTT; CDR3aa: CASWDRGHHTDTQYF
abundance: .; d_gene: TRBD1; v_gene: TRBV10-3; j_gene: TRBJ1-3; CDR3nt: TGTGCCATCAGGCGGGACAGGGGAACTGGAAACACCATATATTTT; CDR3aa: CAIRRDRGTGNTIYF
abundance: .; d_gene: TRBD1; v_gene: TRBV15; j_gene: TRBJ1-5; CDR3nt: TGTGCCACCAGCAGAGTTCAGGGGGCGGTTCAGCCCCAGCATTTT; CDR3aa: CATSRVQGAVQPQHF
abundance: medium-sized; d_gene: .; v_gene: TRBV6-1; j_gene: TRBJ2-1; CDR3nt: TGTGCCATCACCGGGGCAATCAGAACCGAGCAGTTCTTC; CDR3aa: CAITGAIRTEQFF
abundance: .; d_gene: .; v_gene: TRBV6-5; j_gene: TRBJ2-6; CDR3nt: TGTGCCAGCAGTTACGGGGTCTCTGGGGCCAACGTCCTGACTTTC; CDR3aa: CASSYGVSGANVLTF
abundance: .; d_gene: .; v_gene: TRBV30; j_gene: TRBJ1-6; CDR3nt: TGTGCCCTTAAACATCTAAGGCCCCCTGGAGATTCACCCCTCCACTTT; CDR3aa: CALKHLRPPGDSPLHF
abundance: few; d_gene: .; v_gene: TRBV15; j_gene: TRBJ2-5; CDR3nt: TGTGCCACCAGCAGAGAAGGCAGGATAGAAGAGACCCAGTACTTC; CDR3aa: CATSREGRIEETQYF
abundance: .; d_gene: TRBD1; v_gene: TRBV20-1; j_gene: TRBJ2-7; CDR3nt: TGCAGTGCTTGCCGGGACAGGGGCGCCCACGAGCAGTACTTC; CDR3aa: CSACRDRGAHEQYF
abundance: .; d_gene: TRBD1; v_gene: TRBV14; j_gene: TRBJ1-1; CDR3nt: TGTGCCAGCAGCCGAGACAGGGTGAAAGGGACTGAAGCTTTCTTT; CDR3aa: CASSRDRVKGTEAFF
abundance: .; d_gene: TRBD1; v_gene: TRBV5-1; j_gene: TRBJ1-4; CDR3nt: TGCGCCAGCAGCCCGATGACAGGGATTAATGAAAAACTGTTTTTT; CDR3aa: CASSPMTGINEKLFF
abundance: .; d_gene: .; v_gene: TRBV7-2; j_gene: TRBJ1-5; CDR3nt: TGTGCCAGCAGCCTCGGACAGTCATATCAGCCCCAGCATTTT; CDR3aa: CASSLGQSYQPQHF